The text below deals with one TCR beta chain. Its matching antigen is unknown. These data come from a study of shared clonotypes between healthy human individuals. Germline CDR1 is SNHLY and CDR2 is FYNNEI. Trimming removed 6 bases from V and 1 base from J; junction bases left unmatched: 7. The CDR3 has 16 amino acids. Study findings and constraints: Shared clonotypes: 4.5% to 6.5% naive CD4, around 3.7% naive CD8, 2.3% memory CD4, under 0.45% memory CD8.

Assay execution took place at the deep level. Genomic DNA of each subset was evenly split across several immunoSEQ plates. The repertoire was sequenced with immunoSEQ multiplex PCR; TCRdb's copy has only in-frame clones and lacks some. The repertoire has around 2.5 million clones, 93% of them found once; the top ten carry roughly 0.39%. Sequenced material: naive CD4+ T cells from PBMCs. Subset reported: CD45RA+ positively selected. The TCR comes from a man younger than 35 in good health. Some clones in this sample may be carry-over from other donors' samples. The rearrangement joins TRBV2 to TRBJ2-5; 11 bases fit TRBD2. Here the CDR3 DNA reads TGTGCCAGCAGGGGTGCGACTAGCGGGGTCCAAGAGACCCAGTACTTC. It yields the protein CASRGATSGVQETQYF.